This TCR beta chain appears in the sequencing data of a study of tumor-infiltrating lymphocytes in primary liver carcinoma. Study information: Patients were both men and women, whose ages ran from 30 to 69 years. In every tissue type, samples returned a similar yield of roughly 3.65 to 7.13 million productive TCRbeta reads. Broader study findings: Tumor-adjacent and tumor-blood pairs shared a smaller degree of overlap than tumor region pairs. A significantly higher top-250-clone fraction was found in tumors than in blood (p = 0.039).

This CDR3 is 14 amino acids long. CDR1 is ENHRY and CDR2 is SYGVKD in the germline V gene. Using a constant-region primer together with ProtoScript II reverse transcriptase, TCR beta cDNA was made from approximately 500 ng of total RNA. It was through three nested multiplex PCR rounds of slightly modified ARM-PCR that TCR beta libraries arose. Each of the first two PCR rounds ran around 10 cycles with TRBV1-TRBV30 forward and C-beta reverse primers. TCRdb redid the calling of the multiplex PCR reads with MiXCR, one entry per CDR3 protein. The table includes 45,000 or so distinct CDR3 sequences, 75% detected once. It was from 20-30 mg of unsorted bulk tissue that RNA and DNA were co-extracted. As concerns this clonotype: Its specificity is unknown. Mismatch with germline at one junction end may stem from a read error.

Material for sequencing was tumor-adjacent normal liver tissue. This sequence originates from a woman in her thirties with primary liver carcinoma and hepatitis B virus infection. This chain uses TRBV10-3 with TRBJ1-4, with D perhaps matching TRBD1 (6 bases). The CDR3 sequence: CTISERGTNEELFF. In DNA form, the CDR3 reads TGTACTATCAGTGAGAGGGGGACTAATGAAGAACTGTTTTTT.